This T cell receptor (beta chain) came from a study of CD8 T cells in ankylosing spondylitis. Study results and limitations: Disease-associated clones were reportedly significantly overrepresented in matched ankylosing spondylitis synovial fluid. Some motif variants had been reported before (in reactive arthritis synovial fluid and blood).

Looked up from germline, CDR1 is DFQATT and CDR2 is SNEGSKA (reference sequence). CDR3 length equals 15 residues. The trim removed 6 bases at V and 2 bases at J, leaving 7 bases unmatched. Scientists made TCR beta libraries using quantitative 5'-RACE with molecular barcodes. One entry per CDR3 protein results from TCRdb running MiXCR on the 5' RACE reads. The data show 120,000 to 150,000 distinct CDR3 sequences, with more than 7% seen just once and more than 7% held by the top ten. This clonotype came up many times. Its antigen is undetermined. J is TRBJ2-3 and V is TRBV20-1; 11 bases align to TRBD2. The origin of this receptor is a male donor with ankylosing spondylitis. Sequencing was performed on synovial fluid, either unsorted or a sorted T cell fraction (not recorded which). The CDR3 DNA sequence: TGCAGTGCCGTACTAGCGGGGGCGCCCACAGATACGCAGTATTTT. It specifies CSAVLAGAPTDTQYF.